The rows below give T cell receptor beta chains drawn from one sample of a study of spatial heterogeneity in lung cancer. TCRdb re-called the 5' RACE reads with MiXCR, one entry per CDR3 protein. The table has around 110,000 distinct CDR3 sequences, 9.5% to 15% seen once; the top ten hold approximately 15%. The input for sequencing was PBMCs, taken at follow-up. These receptors all stem from a male donor with early-stage non-small cell lung cancer. Each CDR3 is given with its conserved first and last residue. A D gene is named only where the DNA matches it firmly. Expanded clones get a size class; other rows say once, few or many, or leave the size out.

V,size,length,J,D,DNA,CDR3
TRBV7-3,.,13,TRBJ2-1,.,TGTGCCAGCAGCGTCGGGGTGGAGCCTGGGCAGTTCTTC,CASSVGVEPGQFF
TRBV2,.,15,TRBJ2-2,TRBD1,TGTGCCAGCAGTACGGGACAGGGTCGAACCGGGGAGCTGTTTTTT,CASSTGQGRTGELFF
TRBV20-1,many,17,TRBJ2-1,TRBD2,TGCAGTGCCCCGACGGGACTAGCGGGGGGGCTTTACAATGAGCAGTTCTTC,CSAPTGLAGGLYNEQFF
TRBV7-2,few,12,TRBJ2-1,.,TGTGCCAGCAGCTTCACTACCGTCGAGCAGTTCTTC,CASSFTTVEQFF
TRBV28,few,15,TRBJ1-1,.,TGTGCCAGCAGTTTAGGAGGAGGGCCGAACACTGAAGCTTTCTTT,CASSLGGGPNTEAFF
TRBV5-4,.,15,TRBJ2-5,TRBD2,TGTGCCAGCATGAAGACTAGCGGGGGGCGAGAGACCCAGTACTTC,CASMKTSGGRETQYF
TRBV11-1,many,15,TRBJ1-6,.,TGTGCCAGCAGTCCCATTGACAGAGTTAATTCACCCCTCCACTTT,CASSPIDRVNSPLHF
TRBV18,few,17,TRBJ1-5,.,TGTGCCAGCTCACCACCTATGTCGGGGGGTGGCAATCAGCCCCAGCATTTT,CASSPPMSGGGNQPQHF
TRBV7-2,few,14,TRBJ2-5,TRBD2,TGTGCCAGCAGCTCGCCGGGGGGCCAAGAGACCCAGTACTTC,CASSSPGGQETQYF
TRBV4-2,few,18,TRBJ1-5,.,TGTGCCAGCAGCCAAGATAACAGGCTAGACAGCCCTTATCAGCCCCAGCATTTT,CASSQDNRLDSPYQPQHF
TRBV4-3,few,13,TRBJ2-1,.,TGCGCCAGCAGCCAAGATAAGGATGGTGAGCAGTTCTTC,CASSQDKDGEQFF
TRBV7-2,many,13,TRBJ2-3,.,TGTGCCAGCAGCTTAGCCCCGCCAGATACGCAGTATTTT,CASSLAPPDTQYF
TRBV20-1,.,13,TRBJ1-2,.,TGCAGTGCTAGAGAATCGTACAACTATGGCTACACCTTC,CSARESYNYGYTF
TRBV5-8,.,13,TRBJ2-3,.,TGTGCCAGCAGCTTGATGAAGGCAGATACGCAGTATTTT,CASSLMKADTQYF
TRBV10-3,.,13,TRBJ2-1,.,TGTGCCATCAGTACCCGGGGCGACAATGAGCAGTTCTTC,CAISTRGDNEQFF
TRBV12-3/TRBV12-4,.,15,TRBJ1-6,.,TGTGCCAGCAGTTTCGGACAGACCTATAATTCACCCCTCCACTTT,CASSFGQTYNSPLHF
TRBV5-4,few,16,TRBJ2-2,TRBD1,TGTGCCAGCAGCCAGGGACAGGGCCTAAGGACCGGGGAGCTGTTTTTT,CASSQGQGLRTGELFF
TRBV7-8,few,13,TRBJ2-3,.,TGTGCCAGCAGCTTATGGATCACAGATACGCAGTATTTT,CASSLWITDTQYF
TRBV30,.,15,TRBJ2-5,.,TGTGCCTGGAGTCCCTTTTACGGAGCCGAAGAGACCCAGTACTTC,CAWSPFYGAEETQYF
TRBV7-2,many,13,TRBJ2-1,.,TGTGCCAGCAGCCCCGGTAGGGCCTTTGAGCAGTTCTTC,CASSPGRAFEQFF
TRBV6-1,few,13,TRBJ2-7,.,TGTGCCAGCAACACGAGGGGACTCTACGAGCAGTACTTC,CASNTRGLYEQYF
TRBV5-8,.,15,TRBJ2-2,.,TGTGCCAGCAGCCCGCGACTGACAGACACCGAGGAGCTGTTTTTT,CASSPRLTDTEELFF
TRBV12-3/TRBV12-4,.,14,TRBJ2-2,.,TGTGCCAGCAAATCCGCCGGGGACACCGGGGAGCTGTTTTTT,CASKSAGDTGELFF
TRBV29-1,medium-sized,13,TRBJ2-7,.,TGCAGCGTTGAAGGTTCAGGGGCAGCCGAGCAGTACTTC,CSVEGSGAAEQYF
TRBV11-1,many,16,TRBJ2-1,TRBD1,TGTGCCAGCAGCTCTAACGGACAGGGGGCTTCCAATGAGCAGTTCTTC,CASSSNGQGASNEQFF
TRBV18,many,13,TRBJ1-1,.,TGTGCCAGCAGCCCCAGGGTGAACACTGAAGCTTTCTTT,CASSPRVNTEAFF
TRBV12-3/TRBV12-4,many,12,TRBJ1-2,.,TGTGCCAGCAGTTCCCTGGAGTATGGCTACACCTTC,CASSSLEYGYTF
TRBV7-2,many,15,TRBJ1-5,TRBD1,TGTGCCAGCAGCTCCGCGGGGACAGGGGGTCAGCCCCAGCATTTT,CASSSAGTGGQPQHF
TRBV6-2/TRBV6-3,few,15,TRBJ2-7,TRBD1,TGTGCCAGCAGACGGGACAGGGAGAAGATTTACGAGCAGTACTTC,CASRRDREKIYEQYF
TRBV29-1,few,12,TRBJ1-2,.,TGCAGCGTCGGAGCCAAGAACTATGGCTACACCTTC,CSVGAKNYGYTF
TRBV5-1,.,18,TRBJ2-2,TRBD1,TGCGCCAGCAGCTCGGGACAGGGGGCGGTATACGACACCGGGGAGCTGTTTTTT,CASSSGQGAVYDTGELFF
TRBV5-1,.,13,TRBJ2-5,.,TGCGCCAGCAGCCGACCCGAGCAAGAGACCCAGTACTTC,CASSRPEQETQYF
TRBV5-1,.,14,TRBJ1-1,TRBD1,TGCGCCAGCAGCTTGTGGGACAGTAACACTGAAGCTTTCTTT,CASSLWDSNTEAFF
TRBV18,.,13,TRBJ1-2,TRBD1,TGTGCCAGCTCACTACCGGGACAGTATGGCTACACCTTC,CASSLPGQYGYTF
TRBV28,few,13,TRBJ2-4,.,TGTGCCAGCATTGGGGAGACCAAAAACATTCAGTACTTC,CASIGETKNIQYF
TRBV7-2,many,16,TRBJ2-1,.,TGTGCCAGCAGCTTAGCGCGGCCAGTAGCCTCGAATGAGCAGTTCTTC,CASSLARPVASNEQFF
TRBV7-9,.,15,TRBJ1-1,TRBD1,TGTGCCAGCAGCTCCCGACAGGGGGCGTACACTGAAGCTTTCTTT,CASSSRQGAYTEAFF
TRBV2,.,14,TRBJ1-5,.,TGTGCCAGCAGTTTGGAGTTCGGCAATCAGCCCCAGCATTTT,CASSLEFGNQPQHF
TRBV14,.,14,TRBJ2-1,.,TGTGCCAGCAGCCGCCTCAGCTCCTACAATGAGCAGTTCTTC,CASSRLSSYNEQFF
TRBV4-3,.,14,TRBJ1-2,.,TGCGCCAGCAGCCAAAATACTCAGTTCTATGGCTACACCTTC,CASSQNTQFYGYTF
TRBV12-3/TRBV12-4,.,14,TRBJ1-3,.,TGTGCCAGCAGTTACGGGACAATCGGAAACACCATATATTTT,CASSYGTIGNTIYF
TRBV5-1,few,13,TRBJ2-5,.,TGCGCCAGCAGCTCTGAGTACCAAGAGACCCAGTACTTC,CASSSEYQETQYF
TRBV10-2,.,16,TRBJ2-3,.,TGCGCCAGCAGTCCCCTTGACAGAACTAGCACAGATACGCAGTATTTT,CASSPLDRTSTDTQYF
TRBV7-2,few,15,TRBJ2-5,.,TGTGCCAGCAGCTCATCTATAAGGGGCGGGCAGACCCAGTACTTC,CASSSSIRGGQTQYF
TRBV11-2,.,15,TRBJ2-5,.,TGTGCCAGCAGCTTAGAACCCCCTCCGGGAGAGACCCAGTACTTC,CASSLEPPPGETQYF
TRBV14,few,13,TRBJ2-5,.,TGTGCCAGCAGCGGTCCCCGGCGCGAGACCCAGTACTTC,CASSGPRRETQYF